A selection of T cell receptor beta chains follows, all from one sample in a study of shared clonotypes between healthy human individuals. Produced via immunoSEQ multiplex PCR; TCRdb's table is partial and in-frame only. The table includes 2,100,000 or so clones, around 95% detected once. The sample comprised naive CD4+ T cells sorted from blood. Receptors originate from a man younger than 35 in good health. CDR3s include the opening cysteine and the closing phenylalanine or tryptophan. A D gene is named only where the DNA matches it firmly. Size is omitted from some rows. Given values are once, few, many or a class for expanded clones.

>TRBJ2-7|TRBV30|.|.
CAWSVIWPGEQYF
TGTGCCTGGAGTGTAATATGGCCGGGCGAGCAGTACTTC
>TRBJ1-2|TRBV18|.|TRBD1
CASSPGTGVHANYGYTF
TGTGCCAGCTCCCCCGGGACAGGGGTCCATGCTAACTATGGCTACACCTTC
>TRBJ2-5|TRBV7-9|.|.
CASSFGGGAGETQYF
TGTGCCAGCAGCTTTGGAGGAGGGGCGGGAGAGACCCAGTACTTC
>TRBJ1-1|TRBV11-2|.|.
CASSPRGFTNTEAFF
TGTGCCAGCAGCCCGCGGGGGTTCACGAACACTGAAGCTTTCTTT
>TRBJ1-4|TRBV9|.|.
CASSPQMEGSTNEKLFF
TGTGCCAGCAGCCCCCAGATGGAGGGCTCAACTAATGAAAAACTGTTTTTT
>TRBJ1-2|TRBV12-5|.|TRBD1
CASSDEDRGRRGSYTF
TGTGCTTCCTCAGACGAGGACAGGGGGCGCCGCGGTAGCTACACCTTC
>TRBJ2-7|TRBV19|.|TRBD1
CASSLGTGFEQYF
TGTGCCAGTAGTCTCGGGACAGGGTTCGAGCAGTACTTC
>TRBJ2-4|TRBV11-2|.|.
CASSLVGRKAKNIQYF
TGTGCCAGCAGCTTAGTCGGCAGAAAAGCCAAAAACATTCAGTACTTC
>TRBJ1-1|TRBV6-1|.|.
CASSGQLNTEAFF
TGTGCCAGCAGTGGACAGTTGAACACTGAAGCTTTCTTT
>TRBJ2-1|TRBV27|.|TRBD2
CASRASGLNEQFF
TGTGCCAGCAGGGCTAGCGGCCTGAATGAGCAGTTCTTC
>TRBJ1-2|TRBV25-1|.|.
CASSGPRGYDYGYTF
TGTGCCAGCAGTGGACCCCGGGGGTACGACTATGGCTACACCTTC
>TRBJ2-7|TRBV4-1|.|.
CASSQYRHYEQYF
TGCGCCAGCAGCCAGTACAGGCATTACGAGCAGTACTTC
>TRBJ1-5|TRBV19|.|TRBD1
CASSRDRVSPQHF
TGTGCCAGTAGCCGGGACAGGGTTTCGCCCCAGCATTTT
>TRBJ1-2|TRBV23-1|.|.
CASSEWGNLGYGYTF
TGCGCCAGCAGTGAATGGGGCAATTTGGGCTATGGCTACACCTTC
>TRBJ2-3|TRBV5-4|.|TRBD1
CASSWGRGPDTQYF
TGTGCCAGCAGCTGGGGTAGGGGGCCAGATACGCAGTATTTT
>TRBJ2-5|TRBV6-6|.|TRBD2
CASSSGGAQETQYF
TGTGCCAGCAGTTCGGGGGGGGCCCAAGAGACCCAGTACTTC
>TRBJ2-3|TRBV7-9|.|.
CASSPTGDTSTDTQYF
TGTGCCAGCAGCCCCACAGGAGATACTAGCACAGATACGCAGTATTTT
>TRBJ1-1|TRBV29-1|.|.
CSVEGGVRGTEAFF
TGCAGCGTTGAAGGTGGAGTAAGGGGCACTGAAGCTTTCTTT
>TRBJ1-5|TRBV28|.|.
CASSRLQGLGQPQHF
TGTGCCAGCAGTCGGCTTCAGGGGCTCGGTCAGCCCCAGCATTTT
>TRBJ2-3|TRBV25-1|once|.
CASSEFGGANTDTQYF
TGTGCCAGCAGTGAATTCGGGGGAGCGAACACAGATACGCAGTATTTT
>TRBJ2-7|TRBV7-2|.|TRBD2
CASSSGGGSYEQYF
TGTGCCAGCAGCTCCGGGGGGGGCTCCTACGAGCAGTACTTC
>TRBJ2-7|TRBV2|.|TRBD2
CASHRGGETYEQYF
TGTGCCAGCCATCGCGGGGGGGAAACCTACGAGCAGTACTTC
>TRBJ1-1|TRBV28|once|TRBD1
CASSFPDLTGDAEAFF
TGTGCCAGCAGTTTTCCCGACCTGACAGGGGACGCTGAAGCTTTCTTT
>TRBJ1-5|TRBV7-6|.|TRBD1
CASSDQGDSNQPQHF
TGTGCCAGCAGCGACCAGGGGGACTCAAATCAGCCCCAGCATTTT
>TRBJ2-2|TRBV11-1|.|.
CASSLESTGELFF
TGTGCCAGCAGCTTAGAGAGCACCGGGGAGCTGTTTTTT
>TRBJ2-7|TRBV15|.|.
CATSRDLGVRGEQYF
TGTGCCACCAGCAGAGATCTGGGGGTCCGGGGCGAGCAGTACTTC
>TRBJ2-7|TRBV10-1|.|TRBD2
CASSESRLAAYEQYF
TGCGCCAGCAGTGAGTCCAGGCTAGCGGCCTACGAGCAGTACTTC
>TRBJ2-3|TRBV7-2|.|.
CASSFRRSGGTDTQYF
TGTGCCAGCAGCTTTAGAAGGTCTGGGGGCACAGATACGCAGTATTTT
>TRBJ2-2|TRBV6-1|.|.
CASSEAQGLQNTGELFF
TGTGCCAGCAGTGAAGCGCAGGGACTTCAGAACACCGGGGAGCTGTTTTTT
>TRBJ2-7|TRBV7-2|.|TRBD1
CASSPGQGPYEQYF
TGTGCCAGCAGCCCGGGACAGGGTCCCTACGAGCAGTACTTC
>TRBJ2-5|TRBV5-6|.|TRBD1
CASSPDREETQYF
TGTGCCAGCAGCCCGGACAGGGAAGAGACCCAGTACTTC
>TRBJ1-4|TRBV5-1|.|TRBD1
CASSSRPTGTNEKLFF
TGCGCCAGCAGCTCCCGCCCGACAGGGACTAATGAAAAACTGTTTTTT
>TRBJ1-4|TRBV18|.|.
CASSPGTSNEKLFF
TGTGCCAGCTCACCAGGGACTTCTAATGAAAAACTGTTTTTT
>TRBJ2-7|TRBV19|.|.
CASSIAVGVSALYEQYF
TGTGCCAGTAGTATAGCAGTGGGGGTCAGTGCGCTCTACGAGCAGTACTTC